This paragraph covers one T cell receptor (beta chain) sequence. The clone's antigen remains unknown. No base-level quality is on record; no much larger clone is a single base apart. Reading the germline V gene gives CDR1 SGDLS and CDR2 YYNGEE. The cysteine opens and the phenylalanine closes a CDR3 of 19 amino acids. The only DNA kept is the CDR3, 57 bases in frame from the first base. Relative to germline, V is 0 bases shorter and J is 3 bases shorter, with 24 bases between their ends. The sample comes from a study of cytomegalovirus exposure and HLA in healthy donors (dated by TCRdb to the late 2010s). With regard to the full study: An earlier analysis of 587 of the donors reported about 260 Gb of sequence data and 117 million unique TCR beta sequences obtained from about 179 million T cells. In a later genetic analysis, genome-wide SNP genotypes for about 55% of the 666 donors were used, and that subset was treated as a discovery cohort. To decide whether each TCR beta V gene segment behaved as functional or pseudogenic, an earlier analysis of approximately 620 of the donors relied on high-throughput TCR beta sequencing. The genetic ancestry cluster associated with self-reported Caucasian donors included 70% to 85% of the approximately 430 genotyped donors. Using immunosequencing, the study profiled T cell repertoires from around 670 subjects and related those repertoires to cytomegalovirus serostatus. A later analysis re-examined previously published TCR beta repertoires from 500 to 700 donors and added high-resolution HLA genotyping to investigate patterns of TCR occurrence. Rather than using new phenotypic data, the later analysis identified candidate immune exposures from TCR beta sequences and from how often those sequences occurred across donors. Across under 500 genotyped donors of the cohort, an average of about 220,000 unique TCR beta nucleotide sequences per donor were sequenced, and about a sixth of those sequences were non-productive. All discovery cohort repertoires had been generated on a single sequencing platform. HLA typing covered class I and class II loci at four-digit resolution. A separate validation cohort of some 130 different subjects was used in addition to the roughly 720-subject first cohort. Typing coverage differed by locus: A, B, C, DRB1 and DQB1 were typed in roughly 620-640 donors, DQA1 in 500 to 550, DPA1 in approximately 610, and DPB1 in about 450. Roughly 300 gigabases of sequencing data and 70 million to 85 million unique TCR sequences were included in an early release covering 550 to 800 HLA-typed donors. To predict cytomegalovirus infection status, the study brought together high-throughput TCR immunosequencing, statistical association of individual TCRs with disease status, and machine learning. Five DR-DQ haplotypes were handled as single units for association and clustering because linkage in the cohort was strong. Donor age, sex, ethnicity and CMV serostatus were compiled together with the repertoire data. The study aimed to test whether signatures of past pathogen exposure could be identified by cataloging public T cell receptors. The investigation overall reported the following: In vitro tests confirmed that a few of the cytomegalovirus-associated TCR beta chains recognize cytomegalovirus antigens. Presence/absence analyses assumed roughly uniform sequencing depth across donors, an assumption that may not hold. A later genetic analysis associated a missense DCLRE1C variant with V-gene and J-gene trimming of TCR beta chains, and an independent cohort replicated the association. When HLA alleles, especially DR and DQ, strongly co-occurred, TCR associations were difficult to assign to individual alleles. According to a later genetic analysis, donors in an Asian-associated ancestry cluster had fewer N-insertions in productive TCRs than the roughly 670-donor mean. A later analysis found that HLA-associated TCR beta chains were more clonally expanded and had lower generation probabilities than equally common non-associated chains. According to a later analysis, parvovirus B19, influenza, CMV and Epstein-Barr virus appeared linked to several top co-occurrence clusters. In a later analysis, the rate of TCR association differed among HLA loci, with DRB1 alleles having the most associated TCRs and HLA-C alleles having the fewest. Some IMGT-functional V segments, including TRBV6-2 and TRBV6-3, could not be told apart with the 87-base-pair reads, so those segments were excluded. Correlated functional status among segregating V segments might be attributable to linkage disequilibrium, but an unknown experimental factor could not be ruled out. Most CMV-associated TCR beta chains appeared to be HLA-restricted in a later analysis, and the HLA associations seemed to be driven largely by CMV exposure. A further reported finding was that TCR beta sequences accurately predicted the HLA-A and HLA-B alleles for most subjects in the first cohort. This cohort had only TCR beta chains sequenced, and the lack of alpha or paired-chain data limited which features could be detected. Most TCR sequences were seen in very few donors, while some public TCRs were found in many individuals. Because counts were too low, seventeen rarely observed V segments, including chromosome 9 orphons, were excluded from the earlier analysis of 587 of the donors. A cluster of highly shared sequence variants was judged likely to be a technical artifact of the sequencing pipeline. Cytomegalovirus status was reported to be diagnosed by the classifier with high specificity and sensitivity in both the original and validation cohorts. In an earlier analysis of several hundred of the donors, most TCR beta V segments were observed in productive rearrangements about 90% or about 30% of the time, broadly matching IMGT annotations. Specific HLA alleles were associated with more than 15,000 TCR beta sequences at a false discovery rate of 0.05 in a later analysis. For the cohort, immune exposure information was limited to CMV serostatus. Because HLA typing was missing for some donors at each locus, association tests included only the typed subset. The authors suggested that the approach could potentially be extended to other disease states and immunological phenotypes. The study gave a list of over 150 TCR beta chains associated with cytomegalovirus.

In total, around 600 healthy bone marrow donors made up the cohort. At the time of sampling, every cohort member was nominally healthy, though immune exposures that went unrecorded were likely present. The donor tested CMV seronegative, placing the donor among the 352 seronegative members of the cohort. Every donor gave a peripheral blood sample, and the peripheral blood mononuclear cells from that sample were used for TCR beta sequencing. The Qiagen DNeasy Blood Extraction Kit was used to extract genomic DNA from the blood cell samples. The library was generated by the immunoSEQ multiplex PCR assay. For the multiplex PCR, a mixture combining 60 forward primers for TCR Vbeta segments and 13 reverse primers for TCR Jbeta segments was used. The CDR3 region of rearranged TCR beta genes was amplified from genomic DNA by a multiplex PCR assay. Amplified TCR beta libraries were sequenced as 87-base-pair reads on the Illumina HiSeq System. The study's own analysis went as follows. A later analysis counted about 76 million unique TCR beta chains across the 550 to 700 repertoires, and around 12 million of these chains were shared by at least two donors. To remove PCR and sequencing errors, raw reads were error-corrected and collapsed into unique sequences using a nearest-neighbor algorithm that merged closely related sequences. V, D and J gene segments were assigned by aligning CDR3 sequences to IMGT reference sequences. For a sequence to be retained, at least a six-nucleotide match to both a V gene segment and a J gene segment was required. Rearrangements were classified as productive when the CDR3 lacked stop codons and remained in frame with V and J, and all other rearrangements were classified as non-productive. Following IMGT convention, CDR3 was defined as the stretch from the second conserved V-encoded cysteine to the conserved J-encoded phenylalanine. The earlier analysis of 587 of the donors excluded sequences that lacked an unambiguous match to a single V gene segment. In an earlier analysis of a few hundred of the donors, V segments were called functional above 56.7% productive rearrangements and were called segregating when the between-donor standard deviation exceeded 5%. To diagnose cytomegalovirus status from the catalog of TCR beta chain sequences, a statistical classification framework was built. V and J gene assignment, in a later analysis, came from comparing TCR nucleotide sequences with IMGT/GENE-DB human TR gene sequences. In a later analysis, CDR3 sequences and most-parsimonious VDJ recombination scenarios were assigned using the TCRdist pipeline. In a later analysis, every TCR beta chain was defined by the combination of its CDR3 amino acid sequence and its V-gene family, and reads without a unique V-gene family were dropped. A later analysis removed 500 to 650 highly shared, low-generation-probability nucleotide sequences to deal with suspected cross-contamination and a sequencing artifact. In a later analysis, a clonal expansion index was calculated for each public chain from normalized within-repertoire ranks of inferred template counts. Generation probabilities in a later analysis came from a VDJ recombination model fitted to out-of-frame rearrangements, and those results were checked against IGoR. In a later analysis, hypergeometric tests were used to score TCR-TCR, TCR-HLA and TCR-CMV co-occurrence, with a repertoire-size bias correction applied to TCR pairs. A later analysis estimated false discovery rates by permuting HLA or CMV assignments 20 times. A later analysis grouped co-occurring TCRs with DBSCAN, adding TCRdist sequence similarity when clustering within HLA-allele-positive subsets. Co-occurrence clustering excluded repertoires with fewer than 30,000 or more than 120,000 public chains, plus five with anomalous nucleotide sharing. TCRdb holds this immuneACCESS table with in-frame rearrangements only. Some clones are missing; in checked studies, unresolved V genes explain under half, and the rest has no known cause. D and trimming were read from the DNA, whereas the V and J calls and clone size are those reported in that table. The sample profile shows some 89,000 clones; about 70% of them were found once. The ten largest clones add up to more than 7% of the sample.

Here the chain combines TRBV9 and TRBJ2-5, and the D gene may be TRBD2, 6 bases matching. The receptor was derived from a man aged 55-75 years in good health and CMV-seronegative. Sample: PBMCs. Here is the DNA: TGTGCCAGCAGCGTAGGAGCGGACCTTGGGACTCACTATAAAGAGACCCAGTACTTC. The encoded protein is CASSVGADLGTHYKETQYF.